Below are 23 T cell receptor beta chains sequenced from a single sample in a study of cytotoxic CD8 clonotypes in ibrutinib-treated CLL. The assay was immunoSEQ multiplex PCR, and TCRdb's table has in-frame clones only and misses some. The data show some 29,000 clones, about 70% seen once. Sample: PBMCs, taken after 24 months of ibrutinib treatment. These receptors were obtained from a human donor with chronic lymphocytic leukemia.

This clone was recorded once. The chain couples TRBV30 to TRBJ1-5; 10 nucleotides line up with TRBD1. Germline V lookup: CDR1 GTSNPN, CDR2 SVGIG (reference sequence). After removal of 5 bases from V and 7 bases from J, the junction contained 11 bases not matched to a gene. The length of the CDR3 is 15 residues. The CDR3 region has the DNA TGTGCCTGGGATAGGGGGGGACAGGGGAGCCAGCCCCAGCATTTT. This encodes CAWDRGGQGSQPQHF.

The V call is TRBV7-2, the J call TRBJ1-1; no clear D. There are 13 residues in the CDR3. Germline V gives CDR1 SGHTA, CDR2 FQGNSA. The V end lost 8 bases, the J end lost 1 base, and 11 bases lay between the germline ends. This chain's CDR3 is CASVVGRNTEAFF. Written as DNA, the CDR3 is TGTGCCAGCGTGGTCGGGCGGAACACTGAAGCTTTCTTT.

This clone has just a few counts. CDR3 amino acids: CASSPGGQRVYGYTF. Here the CDR3 DNA reads TGTGCCAGCAGCCCCGGGGGGCAACGAGTCTATGGCTACACCTTC. The chain links TRBV9 to TRBJ1-2; a weak D match, TRBD1 (6 bases). Germline values: CDR1 SGDLS, CDR2 YYNGEE. Trimming stripped 4 bases from V and 4 bases from J, with 17 bases between. The CDR3 is 15 residues long.

This clone has only a few counts. The V call is TRBV4-1, the J call TRBJ1-5; a possible D gene is TRBD1 (6 bases). The CDR3 has 14 amino acids. Trimming stripped 3 bases from V and 7 bases from J, with 13 bases between. Per the germline V gene, CDR1 is MGHRA and CDR2 is YSYEKL. In DNA form, the CDR3 reads TGCGCCAGCAGCCAGGTCGGGGGCGTCCAGCCCCAGCATTTT. As protein: CASSQVGGVQPQHF.

The chain carries TRBV19 and TRBJ2-5, with D possibly matching TRBD2 (6 bases). CDR1 is LNHDA, CDR2 SQIVND, per germline (reference sequence). Trimming left V 9 bases short and J 5 bases short, with 16 bases between. The CDR3 extends over 13 amino acids. CDR3 protein: CASSTVSGETQYF. Here the CDR3 DNA reads TGTGCCAGCTCGACTGTCAGCGGGGAGACCCAGTACTTC.

This chain links TRBV6-6 with TRBJ1-1, with D hard to call. V was cut by 7 bases and J by 4 bases, with 7 bases left in between. Looked up from germline, CDR1 is MNHNY and CDR2 is SVGAGI (reference sequence). CDR3 length: 11 amino acids. This chain's CDR3 is CASKETTEAFF. CDR3 nucleotides: TGTGCCAGCAAGGAGACCACTGAAGCTTTCTTT.

The chain uses TRBV5-1 and TRBJ1-6; 7 bases fit TRBD1. J gave up 7 bases and V 3 bases, and 7 bases lay outside the gene matches. CDR3 length equals 15 residues. The germline V gene has CDR1 SGHRS and CDR2 YFSETQ. The CDR3: CASSSRDSPNSPLHF. The CDR3 DNA sequence: TGCGCCAGCAGCTCCCGGGACAGTCCAAATTCACCCCTCCACTTT.

The rearrangement uses TRBV29-1 and TRBJ1-5, with TRBD1 as a possible D gene (6 bases). Between the trimmed V and J ends, which lost 6 bases and 2 bases, there was a span of 14 bases. Germline loops: CDR1 SQVTM, CDR2 ANQGSEA. The CDR3 runs 14 residues. This CDR3 reads CSVTTAGGNQPQHF. DNA of the CDR3: TGCAGCGTAACTACCGCAGGGGGCAATCAGCCCCAGCATTTT.

This clone was recorded only once. The chain combines TRBV6-6 with TRBJ2-2; D ambiguous. Germline V gene sequence: CDR1 MNHNY, CDR2 SVGAGI (reference sequence). The CDR3 has 15 amino acids. V was cut by 2 bases and J by 2 bases, with 9 bases left in between. CDR3 DNA sequence: TGTGCCAGCAGTTACGGCGCGCTAAACACCGGGGAGCTGTTTTTT. Translating it yields CASSYGALNTGELFF.

This clone was detected only a few times. V usage is TRBV11-2 and J usage is TRBJ2-1, with 7 bases matching TRBD2. Germline V gives CDR1 SGHAT, CDR2 FQNNGV. The CDR3 sequence is 15 residues long. The junction had 5 bases not matched to a gene; V was cut back by 3 bases and J by 3 bases. CDR3 sequence (DNA): TGTGCCAGCAGCTTTGAGCGGGGCGGCTACAATGAGCAGTTCTTC. Its protein is CASSFERGGYNEQFF.

Only a few counts were recorded for this clone. This sequence joins TRBV25-1 and TRBJ1-4; D is undetermined. The CDR3 runs to 12 residues. V dropped 3 bases and J dropped 7 bases, with 6 bases sitting between them. Germline-derived CDR1 and CDR2 are MGHDK and SYGVNS. The CDR3 here is CASSELGEKLFF. CDR3 coding DNA: TGTGCCAGCAGTGAGTTAGGTGAAAAACTGTTTTTT.

The genes are TRBV28 and TRBJ1-5; 8 bases agree with TRBD1. In germline, CDR1 is MDHEN, CDR2 SYDVKM. V was clipped by 6 bases and J by 2 bases; unmatched bases: 6. The CDR3 has 15 residues. The CDR3 nucleotides read TGTGCCAGCAGGTCCCAGGGGGCAGGCAATCAGCCCCAGCATTTT. Its translation is CASRSQGAGNQPQHF.

The sample holds a few counts of this clone. The chain has TRBV28 and TRBJ1-2; D not certain. This CDR3 region has 12 residues. Germline-derived CDR1 and CDR2 are MDHEN and SYDVKM. V dropped 5 bases and J dropped 8 bases, with 12 bases sitting between them. For the CDR3, the DNA is TGTGCCAGCAGTATACCTCAAGGAGGCTACACCTTC. It specifies CASSIPQGGYTF.

CDR3 sequence: CASSPRGQGYQPQHF. Here the CDR3 DNA reads TGTGCCAGCAGTCCGAGGGGACAGGGATATCAGCCCCAGCATTTT. V and J are TRBV6-5 and TRBJ1-5; 9 nucleotides line up with TRBD1. The CDR3 has 15 amino acids. CDR1 is MNHEY and CDR2 is SVGAGI in the germline V gene. The J segment lost 5 bases and the V segment lost 5 bases, leaving 7 bases of the junction unmatched.

This clone was seen repeatedly, ten times or more. The chain combines TRBV7-9 with TRBJ2-5; D gene unclear. This CDR3 comprises 14 residues. Trimming removed 5 bases from V and 8 bases from J, with 18 bases in between. Germline V gives CDR1 SEHNR, CDR2 FQNEAQ (reference sequence). The CDR3, as DNA: TGTGCCAGCAGCCCCCCAATGTCTCTGGAAACCCAGTACTTC. This gives the protein CASSPPMSLETQYF.

Only one count was recorded for this clone. The CDR3 DNA reads TGTGCCAGCAGACCCTACCCCGGGACTGAGTATGGCTACACCTTC. This gives the protein CASRPYPGTEYGYTF. The chain combines TRBV27 with TRBJ1-2; D may be TRBD1 (5 bases). This CDR3 spans 15 amino acids. The V gene lost 6 bases and the J gene lost 5 bases, with 19 bases spanning the gap. Germline CDR1 and CDR2: MNHEY and SMNVEV (reference sequence).

In this sample, this clone turned up a few times. The chain has TRBV2 and TRBJ1-5, with D perhaps matching TRBD1 (6 bases). The V and J ends lost 10 bases and 6 bases respectively, with 16 bases between them. The germline V gene has CDR1 SNHLY and CDR2 FYNNEI. The CDR3 has 13 amino acids. CDR3 nucleotide sequence: TGTGCCATCCGGGACAAAAGGGGTCAGCCCCAGCATTTT. It is translated as CAIRDKRGQPQHF. Filled out from reference TRBV2 and TRBJ1-5, the complete variable domain reads EPEVTQTPSHQVTQMGQEVILRCVPISNHLYFYWYRQILGQKVEFLVSFYNNEISEKSEIFDDQFSVERPDGSNFTLKIRSTKLEDSAMYFCAIRDKRGQPQHFGDGTRLSIL.

The J gene is TRBJ1-1, the V gene TRBV25-1; D not resolved. This CDR3 has 15 amino acids. The germline gives CDR1 MGHDK, CDR2 SYGVNS. V shed 5 bases and J shed 4 bases, with 17 bases lying between them. This chain's CDR3 is CASSSHAGRPTEAFF. CDR3 bases: TGTGCCAGCAGTAGTCACGCGGGCAGGCCCACTGAAGCTTTCTTT.

Notes on this clone: The germline gene is not matched at one end of the junction; a read error may be the cause. V is TRBV6-5 and J is TRBJ1-1, with 8 bases lining up with TRBD1. CDR3 size: 14 residues. Germline CDR1 and CDR2: MNHEY and SVGAGI. CDR3 sequence reads: CASSSRQGNSEAFF. The DNA of the CDR3 is TGTGCCAGCAGTAGCCGACAGGGGAACAGTGAAGCTTTCTTT.

As regards this clone: Other nucleotide sequences from this sample produce the same CDR3. This sequence joins TRBV2 and TRBJ1-4; 9 bases map to TRBD1. The CDR3 length is 14 residues. The junction had 3 bases not matched to a gene; V was cut back by 6 bases and J by 4 bases. Germline V CDR1 and CDR2: SNHLY, FYNNEI. CDR3 loop: CASRRQGVNEKLFF. In nucleotides, the CDR3 is TGTGCCAGCAGACGACAGGGGGTTAATGAAAAACTGTTTTTT.

This rearrangement joins TRBV30 to TRBJ2-2; TRBD1 agrees at 10 bases. The CDR3 is made up of 13 amino acids. Per the germline V gene, CDR1 is GTSNPN and CDR2 is SVGIG (reference sequence). Unmatched junction bases numbered 5, after V lost 6 bases and J lost 7 bases. The CDR3 DNA follows: TGTGCCTGCCAGACAGGGGGCATCGGGGAGCTGTTTTTT. This sequence encodes CACQTGGIGELFF. The entire variable domain, with the rest obtained from reference TRBV30 and TRBJ2-2, is as follows: SQTIHQWPATLVQPVGSPLSLECTVEGTSNPNLYWYRQAAGRGLQLLFYSVGIGQISSEVPQNLSASRPQDRQFILSSKKLLLSDSGFYLCACQTGGIGELFFGEGSRLTVL.

Judged by abundance, this clone is large. The chain links TRBV4-3 to TRBJ1-1; no reliable D call. CDR1 and CDR2 from the germline V gene are LGHNA and YSLEER. The CDR3 extends over 15 amino acids. The V end lost 0 bases, the J end lost 7 bases, and 15 bases lay between the germline ends. CDR3 protein: CASSQDETAFNEAFF. The CDR3 bases are TGCGCCAGCAGCCAAGATGAAACAGCGTTCAATGAAGCTTTCTTT.

This clone was detected only a few times. V is TRBV2 and J is TRBJ2-7, with D possibly matching TRBD1 (6 bases). Looked up from germline, CDR1 is SNHLY and CDR2 is FYNNEI. V was clipped by 6 bases and J by 3 bases, with 18 bases between them. The CDR3 totals 15 residues. The CDR3 sequence: CASRTGKRAFYEQYF. The CDR3 DNA sequence: TGTGCCAGCAGGACAGGCAAGAGGGCGTTCTACGAGCAGTACTTC.